This T cell receptor beta chain was recovered during a study of T cell responses to AZD1222 COVID-19 vaccine. Method: immunoSEQ multiplex PCR; TCRdb's copy keeps in-frame clones and lacks some. The sample carries about 110,000 clones, about 95% recorded once. This clone was counted a single time. Its cognate antigen is unknown. V was clipped by 0 bases and J by 4 bases; unmatched bases: 1. CDR3 length: 14 residues. Looked up from germline, CDR1 is LGHDT and CDR2 is YNNKEL (reference sequence). Study findings and constraints: Baseline seropositivity occurred in only six AZD1222 recipients.

Samples with a second dose at about 4 or about 12 weeks were pooled together. This chain links TRBV3-1 (or the pseudogene TRBV3-2) with TRBJ1-2; TRBD1 matches at 8 bases. Sample: peripheral blood, taken 28 days after the second AZD1222 dose. The origin of this receptor is an adult who received the AZD1222 COVID-19 vaccine. The CDR3 loop is CASSQDTGGYGYTF. Here the CDR3 DNA reads TGTGCCAGCAGCCAAGATACAGGGGGCTATGGCTACACCTTC.